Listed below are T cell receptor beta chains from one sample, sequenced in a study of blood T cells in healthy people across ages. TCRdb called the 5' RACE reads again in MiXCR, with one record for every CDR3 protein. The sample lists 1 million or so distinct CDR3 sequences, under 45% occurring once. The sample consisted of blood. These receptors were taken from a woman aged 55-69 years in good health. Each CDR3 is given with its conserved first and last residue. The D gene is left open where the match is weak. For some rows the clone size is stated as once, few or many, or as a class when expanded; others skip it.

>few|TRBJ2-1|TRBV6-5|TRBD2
CASQIAGEFVNEQFF
TGTGCCAGTCAAATAGCGGGAGAGTTCGTCAATGAGCAGTTCTTC
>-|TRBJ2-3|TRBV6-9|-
CASSRQIQQYF
TGTGCCAGCAGTCGGCAAATTCAACAGTATTTT
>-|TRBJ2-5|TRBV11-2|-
CASSLEGTLNEETQYF
TGTGCCAGCAGCTTAGAAGGGACACTCAATGAAGAGACCCAGTACTTC
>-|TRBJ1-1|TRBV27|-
CASSRGRENTEAFF
TGTGCCAGCAGCCGCGGACGGGAGAACACTGAAGCTTTCTTT
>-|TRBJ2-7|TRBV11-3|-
CASSPTWGQFYEQYF
TGTGCCAGTAGCCCCACGTGGGGCCAATTCTACGAGCAGTACTTC
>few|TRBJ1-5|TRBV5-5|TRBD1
CASSFYPTGGGQPQHF
TGTGCCAGCAGCTTCTACCCGACAGGGGGTGGTCAGCCCCAGCATTTT
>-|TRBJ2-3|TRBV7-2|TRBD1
CASSFDRARTTDTQYF
TGTGCCAGCAGCTTCGACAGGGCACGAACCACAGATACGCAGTATTTT
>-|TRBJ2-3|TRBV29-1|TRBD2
CSVDVGRAADTQYF
TGCAGCGTTGACGTCGGGAGGGCCGCAGATACGCAGTATTTT
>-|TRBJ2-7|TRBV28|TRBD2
CASSLIGLAPYEQYF
TGTGCCAGCAGTTTAATTGGACTAGCCCCTTACGAGCAGTACTTC
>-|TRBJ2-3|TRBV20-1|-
CSARDYGGEYF
TGCAGTGCTAGAGATTATGGGGGCGAGTATTTT
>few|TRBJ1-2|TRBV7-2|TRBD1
CASSLGTGRDYGYTF
TGTGCCAGCAGCTTAGGGACAGGGAGGGACTATGGCTACACCTTC
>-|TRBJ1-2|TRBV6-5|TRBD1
CASSFLTGCGYTF
TGTGCCAGCAGTTTCCTGACAGGGTGTGGCTACACCTTC
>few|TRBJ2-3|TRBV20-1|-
CSAQRAGLTDTQYF
TGCAGTGCCCAGCGTGCGGGACTCACAGATACGCAGTATTTT
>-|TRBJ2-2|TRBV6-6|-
CASSFGHGELFF
TGTGCCAGCAGTTTCGGCCACGGGGAGCTGTTTTTT
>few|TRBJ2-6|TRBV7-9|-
CASLAYVGLGLPEANVLTF
TGTGCCAGCTTGGCATACGTCGGTTTGGGGCTCCCTGAGGCCAACGTCCTGACTTTC
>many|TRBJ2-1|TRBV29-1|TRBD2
CSALGHKTGTSGRGSYNEQFF
TGCAGCGCCCTAGGACACAAGACCGGGACTAGCGGGAGGGGCTCCTACAATGAGCAGTTCTTC